The 14 T cell receptor beta chains below all came from one sample that was sequenced in a study of tumor-infiltrating lymphocytes in primary liver carcinoma. The investigators made TCR beta cDNA from about 0.45 ug total RNA, using a constant-region primer. Construction of TCR beta libraries relied on three successive nested multiplex PCR rounds employing slightly modified ARM-PCR. Researchers ran the first two PCR rounds for roughly 10 cycles each with TRBV1-TRBV30 forward primers and a C-beta reverse primer. TCRdb re-derived calls from the multiplex PCR reads in MiXCR, one entry per CDR3 protein. The sample includes 110,000 or so distinct CDR3 sequences, approximately 78% seen only once; the top ten take approximately 20%. Unsorted bulk tissue, about 17-33 mg of it, served as the source for co-extraction of RNA and DNA. The sample comprised liver tumor tissue from sampling region 3. Subset described: tumor region T3, left-lateral pole. The receptors were gathered from a man in his forties with primary liver carcinoma and hepatitis B virus infection.

A note on this clonotype: Relative to the germline gene, one junction end is altered; a read error may explain this. The chain recombines TRBV6-1 with TRBJ1-5; 7 positions agree with TRBD1. CDR3 length: 18 residues. CDR1 is MNHNS and CDR2 is SASEGT in the germline V gene. The CDR3, as DNA: TGTGCCGGCAGCCCATCAGGGGGACGGGGGAAAGTTAATCAGCCCCAACATTTT. This codes for CAGSPSGGRGKVNQPQHF.

CDR3 region: CANSVGETQPQHF. In DNA form, the CDR3 reads TGCGCCAACAGCGTGGGGGAAACGCAGCCCCAGCATTTT. The chain couples TRBV10-2 to TRBJ1-5; possible D gene TRBD1, 5 bases. CDR1 and CDR2 (germline): WSHSY, SAAADI. With 10 bases removed from V and 7 bases from J, the gap between germline ends came to 17 bases. This CDR3 comprises 13 residues.

A word on this clonotype: Since no conserved phenylalanine or tryptophan closes the CDR3, a read error is the likely cause. The V and J genes are TRBV6-5 and TRBJ2-7; weak D call: TRBD2 (5 bases). The V gene lost 5 bases and the J gene lost 5 bases, with 10 bases spanning the gap. Germline loops: CDR1 MNHEY, CDR2 SVGAGI. The CDR3 length is 12 residues. For the CDR3, the DNA is TGTGCCAGCAGTGGGAGACTAAACGAGCAGTACTCC. Encoded protein: CASSGRLNEQYS.

CDR3 loop: CATRQVWARDFNEQFF. As DNA, the CDR3 is TGTGCCACCAGACAGGTGTGGGCGAGGGATTTTAATGAGCAGTTCTTC. The chain recombines TRBV12-3 or TRBV12-4 with TRBJ2-1; TRBD1 might be the D (6 bases). Trimming cost V 10 bases and J 7 bases, with 26 bases left between them. CDR3 length equals 16 residues.

Concerning this clonotype itself: A read error may account for a junction end that differs from germline. This sequence joins TRBV6-1 and TRBJ2-1; a weak D match, TRBD2 (5 bases). Germline CDR1 and CDR2: MNHNS and SASEGT. CDR3 length: 15 residues. Here the CDR3 DNA reads TGTGCCATCAGTGGAGAAGCAGGAGGATACAATGAGCAGTTGTTC. It codes for CAISGEAGGYNEQLF.

To note about this clonotype: A read error may account for a junction end that differs from germline. The rearrangement uses TRBV11-2 and TRBJ2-7, with D tentatively TRBD1 (6 bases). The CDR3 totals 16 residues. Germline assignment: CDR1 SGHAT and CDR2 FQNNGV. Written as DNA, the CDR3 is TGTGCCCGCAGCCCAGTGTGGGGGCGAGCCAGCTATGAGCAGTACTTC. Protein: CARSPVWGRASYEQYF.

This clonotype showed up just once. A much larger clone sits a single nucleotide away, making a read error possible. The chain combines TRBV11-2 with TRBJ2-2; D is possibly TRBD2 (5 bases). In germline, CDR1 is SGHAT, CDR2 FQNNGV. The CDR3 spans 13 residues. CDR3 DNA sequence: TGTGCCAGCATCTTAGATAGGACTGGGGAGCTGTTTTTT. It codes for CASILDRTGELFF.

This clonotype has just one count. Since the CDR3 does not end with the conserved phenylalanine or tryptophan, this likely comes from a read error. The chain uses TRBV29-1 and TRBJ1-4; D perhaps matches TRBD1 (5 bases). With 1 base removed from V and 7 bases from J, the gap between germline ends came to 16 bases. From germline, CDR1 is SQVTM and CDR2 ANQGSEA. The CDR3 has 15 amino acids. CDR3 DNA sequence: TGCAGCGTTGAAGTCTGGACCTTGAGGGGTGAAAAACTGTTTCTT. Protein product: CSVEVWTLRGEKLFL.

This rearrangement joins TRBV6-2 or TRBV6-3 to TRBJ2-4, with 8 positions matching TRBD2. Trimming cost V 5 bases and J 14 bases; bases outside gene matches: 14. Germline loops: CDR1 MNHEY, CDR2 SVGEGT. CDR3 length equals 14 residues. The CDR3, as DNA: TGTGCCAGCAGTCGCCGGGGGGGCGAAAACACTAAGTACTTC. Translation: CASSRRGGENTKYF.

About this clonotype itself: Relative to the germline gene, one junction end is altered; a read error may explain this. The J gene is TRBJ1-5, the V gene TRBV12-3 or TRBV12-4, with a possible D match to TRBD1 (5 bases). The CDR3 has 15 residues. The CDR3 here is CASMRGIAINQPQHF. The CDR3 nucleotides are TGTGCCAGCATGCGGGGCATCGCAATAAATCAGCCCCAACATTTT.

In regard to this clonotype: Germline is not matched at one junction end, which may reflect a read error. The chain uses TRBV11-2 and TRBJ1-5, with D possibly matching TRBD1 (6 bases). The CDR3 spans 16 residues. Looked up from germline, CDR1 is SGHAT and CDR2 is FQNNGV. The CDR3 DNA is TGTACCAGCAGCCTAAAGGGGGGACTGACGAATCAGCCCCAGCTTTTT. This codes for CTSSLKGGLTNQPQLF.

Comment on this clonotype: As the CDR3 is not closed by the conserved phenylalanine or tryptophan, this likely results from a read error. This CDR3 is CASSLRWIGKNEQYL. Written as DNA, the CDR3 is TGTGCCAGCAGCCTACGATGGATAGGGAAAAACGAGCAGTACTTA. The chain couples TRBV11-2 to TRBJ2-7; D not resolved. The CDR3 consists of 15 residues. In germline, CDR1 is SGHAT, CDR2 FQNNGV. The V gene lost 5 bases and the J gene lost 5 bases, with 19 bases spanning the gap.

On this clonotype itself: A much larger clone differs from this one at a single base, so this may be a read error. The V and J genes are TRBV28 and TRBJ1-6, with a weak D call TRBD1 (6 bases). This CDR3 is 15 amino acids long. Looked up from germline, CDR1 is MDHEN and CDR2 is SYDVKM. V was pared by 6 bases and J by 10 bases, with 19 bases between. CDR3 bases: TGTGCCAGCAGGATCGCCGGGACACGGTTATCACCCCTCCACTTT. Its protein is CASRIAGTRLSPLHF.

The rearrangement joins TRBV10-3 to TRBJ2-3, with TRBD2 as a possible D gene (5 bases). The germline V gene encodes CDR1 ENHRY and CDR2 SYGVKD. The CDR3 sequence is 14 residues long. With 6 bases removed from V and 0 bases from J, the gap between germline ends came to 10 bases. CDR3 nucleotides: TGTGCCATCAGAGAAAGCGGCAGCACAGATACGCAGTATTTT. Translation gives CAIRESGSTDTQYF.